This passage covers 29 T cell receptor beta chains from one sample sequenced in a study of blood T cell repertoires in COVID-19. Produced via immunoSEQ multiplex PCR; TCRdb's table is partial and in-frame only. The table has a few hundred thousand clones, around nine tenths seen once. Sequencing was performed on PBMCs or T cells enriched from blood (not recorded which). All receptors come from a woman aged 25 to 39 who had recovered from COVID-19.

V gene TRBV5-4 combines with J gene TRBJ1-1; D is ambiguous. The CDR3 covers 17 residues. Trimming took 3 bases from V and 1 from J, leaving 19 bases between them. CDR1 is SGHNT, CDR2 YYREEE, per germline (reference sequence). DNA for the CDR3: TGTGCCAGCAGCTCCTTTATGGGGAGGTCCCCGAACACTGAAGCTTTCTTT. Translation: CASSSFMGRSPNTEAFF.

V and J are TRBV18 and TRBJ2-7, with 13 positions matching TRBD2. This CDR3 spans 17 amino acids. Germline V lookup: CDR1 KGHSH, CDR2 LQKENI. Trimming cost V 6 bases and J 4 bases; bases outside gene matches: 12. The CDR3 DNA sequence: TGTGCCAGCTCCAGCGGACTAGCGGGAGTAACGAGGTACGAGCAGTACTTC. Translated: CASSSGLAGVTRYEQYF.

The chain employs TRBV7-6 and TRBJ2-2; 9 nucleotides align to TRBD1. The CDR3 runs 15 residues. Trimming removed 8 bases from V and 2 bases from J; junction bases left unmatched: 6. The germline V gene has CDR1 SGHVS and CDR2 FNYEAQ. CDR3 region: CASRPGQGNTGELFF. DNA of the CDR3: TGTGCCAGCCGACCGGGACAGGGAAACACCGGGGAGCTGTTTTTT.

The DNA of the CDR3 is TGTGCCTGGAGTTTAGCGGGCGGGGGAAATCAGCCCCAGCATTTT. Translating gives CAWSLAGGGNQPQHF. The genes are TRBV30 and TRBJ1-5, with D perhaps matching TRBD1 (5 bases). CDR1 and CDR2 (germline): GTSNPN, SVGIG (reference sequence). Trimming cost V 2 bases and J 4 bases, with 15 bases left between them. The CDR3 sequence is 15 residues long.

The chain recombines TRBV19 with TRBJ2-2; 7 nucleotides agree with TRBD2. This CDR3 is built from 16 residues. Germline V gene lookup returns CDR1 LNHDA and CDR2 SQIVND (reference sequence). V dropped 6 bases and J dropped 1; count of bases not matched to a gene: 8. In DNA, the CDR3 is TGTGCCAGTAGCGGGTGGGAGGGGAAGAACACCGGGGAGCTGTTTTTT. This translates into CASSGWEGKNTGELFF.

The chain carries TRBV30 and TRBJ1-3; D gene unclear. V lost 0 bases, J lost 8 bases, and 5 bases lay in between. Germline assignment: CDR1 GTSNPN and CDR2 SVGIG (reference sequence). This CDR3 is built from 11 residues. The CDR3 nucleotides read TGTGCCTGGAGTGTACTTGACACCATATATTTT. This encodes CAWSVLDTIYF.

CDR3 protein: CATTASGRALNGTDTQYF. The CDR3, as DNA: TGTGCCACAACGGCTAGCGGGAGGGCCCTTAACGGCACAGATACGCAGTATTTT. The chain is built from TRBV19 and TRBJ2-3, with 12 positions matching TRBD2. This CDR3 has 18 residues. CDR1 and CDR2 (germline): LNHDA, SQIVND (reference sequence). Trimming cost V 10 bases and J 1 base; bases outside gene matches: 15.

The chain combines TRBV28 with TRBJ1-5; D ambiguous. Trimming cost V 2 bases and J 4 bases, with 6 bases left between them. CDR1 and CDR2 (germline): MDHEN, SYDVKM. The CDR3 is 13 amino acids. In nucleotides, the CDR3 is TGTGCCAGCAGTTTACCTCGGAATCAGCCCCAGCATTTT. Its protein is CASSLPRNQPQHF.

The chain carries TRBV6-5 and TRBJ2-7; 9 nucleotides align to TRBD1. V was clipped by 7 bases and J by 6 bases; unmatched bases: 13. This CDR3 has 15 amino acids. The germline gives CDR1 MNHEY, CDR2 SVGAGI. CDR3 residues: CASTTRDREISEQYF. For the CDR3, the DNA is TGTGCCAGCACCACCCGGGACAGGGAAATTAGCGAGCAGTACTTC.

The V and J genes are TRBV6-6 and TRBJ1-5; D possibly corresponds to TRBD1 (5 bases). Germline-derived CDR1 and CDR2 are MNHNY and SVGAGI (reference sequence). Trimming removed 4 bases from V and 7 bases from J, with 14 bases in between. The CDR3 loop spans 14 amino acids. CDR3 sequence reads: CASSSTAVGQPQHF. Here the CDR3 DNA reads TGTGCCAGCAGTTCGACAGCTGTTGGACAGCCCCAGCATTTT.

The chain's CDR3 is CASSPQVGDYEQYF. DNA for the CDR3: TGTGCCAGCAGCCCTCAGGTAGGGGACTACGAGCAGTACTTC. This rearrangement joins TRBV9 to TRBJ2-7; D may be TRBD1 (5 bases). In germline, CDR1 is SGDLS, CDR2 YYNGEE. V gave up 4 bases and J gave up 3 bases, with 14 bases separating them. This CDR3 contains 14 residues.

The V gene is TRBV5-1, the J gene TRBJ1-3, with D hard to call. CDR3 length equals 16 residues. Per the germline V gene, CDR1 is SGHRS and CDR2 is YFSETQ. V was trimmed by 4 bases and J by 0 bases, leaving 14 bases between them. The CDR3 DNA reads as TGCGCCAGCAGCACACAGACGATGAGCTCTGGAAACACCATATATTTT. It specifies CASSTQTMSSGNTIYF.

V usage is TRBV28 and J usage is TRBJ1-2; 9 bases map to TRBD1. The CDR3 totals 16 residues. Germline lookup yields CDR1 MDHEN and CDR2 SYDVKM. The trim removed 7 bases at V and 5 bases at J, leaving 14 bases unmatched. CDR3 residues: CASTHTPGQGWYGYTF. Here the CDR3 DNA reads TGTGCCAGCACCCATACCCCGGGACAGGGATGGTATGGCTACACCTTC.

This clone occurred once. The genes are TRBV3-1 (or the pseudogene TRBV3-2) and TRBJ1-4; 8 bases line up with TRBD1. Germline values: CDR1 LGHDT, CDR2 YNNKEL (reference sequence). This CDR3 region has 15 residues. After removal of 0 bases from V and 8 bases from J, the junction contained 5 bases not matched to a gene. The CDR3 DNA reads TGTGCCAGCAGCCAAGAGGACAGGGACGGAGAAAAACTGTTTTTT. This gives the protein CASSQEDRDGEKLFF.

This clone was observed a single time. The V gene is TRBV5-6, the J gene TRBJ2-1; maybe TRBD2 (6 bases). V dropped 2 bases and J dropped 4 bases, with 13 bases sitting between them. Per the germline V gene, CDR1 is SGHDT and CDR2 is YYEEEE. The CDR3 length is 15 residues. Here the CDR3 reads CASSFGAGMYNEQFF. CDR3 bases: TGTGCCAGCAGCTTTGGTGCGGGGATGTACAATGAGCAGTTCTTC.

This clone has just one count. CDR3 amino acids: CASSVIGGGHGYTF. Here the CDR3 DNA reads TGTGCCAGCAGTGTTATAGGGGGTGGTCATGGCTACACCTTC. This chain connects TRBV2 to TRBJ1-2; D possibly corresponds to TRBD1 (6 bases). The germline V gene has CDR1 SNHLY and CDR2 FYNNEI. Trimming cost V 4 bases and J 6 bases, with 15 bases left between them. This CDR3 has 14 amino acids.

V and J are TRBV27 and TRBJ2-2, with TRBD1 matching 10 bases. The V segment lost 6 bases and the J segment 6 bases; nucleotides outside the gene matches: 4. In germline, CDR1 is MNHEY, CDR2 SMNVEV (reference sequence). The CDR3 is 14 amino acids. The CDR3 DNA follows: TGTGCCAGCAGCCACGGGACAGGGGCCGGGGAGCTGTTTTTT. Translating it yields CASSHGTGAGELFF.

This sequence joins TRBV28 and TRBJ1-6; tentative D call: TRBD1 (5 bases). The CDR3 consists of 14 residues. V lost 7 bases to trimming and J lost 6 bases, with 13 bases between them. CDR1 is MDHEN, CDR2 SYDVKM, per germline. CDR3 region: CASNPMGPNSPLHF. CDR3 nucleotides: TGTGCCAGCAACCCGATGGGGCCTAATTCACCCCTCCACTTT.

This clone showed up just a few times. The V gene is TRBV5-5, the J gene TRBJ1-2; D not resolved. The CDR3 is 13 amino acids. CDR1 is SGHKS, CDR2 YYEKEE, per germline (reference sequence). V lost 1 base and J 6 bases, leaving 10 bases between the germline ends. CDR3 loop: CASSLWAGDGYTF. The CDR3 bases are TGTGCCAGCAGCTTGTGGGCAGGCGATGGCTACACCTTC.

This sequence joins TRBV15 and TRBJ1-1, with D unclear. V shed 3 bases and J shed 1 base, with 12 bases lying between them. Germline V gives CDR1 LNHNV, CDR2 YYDKDF (reference sequence). This CDR3 region has 15 residues. In DNA form, the CDR3 reads TGTGCCACCAGCAGGGGCAATACACCGAACACTGAAGCTTTCTTT. Amino acids: CATSRGNTPNTEAFF.

V is TRBV2 and J is TRBJ2-7; 7 bases align to TRBD1. In germline, CDR1 is SNHLY, CDR2 FYNNEI. The CDR3 loop spans 14 amino acids. After removal of 6 bases from V and 4 bases from J, the junction contained 9 bases not matched to a gene. The CDR3 sequence is CASRLESGGYEQYF. The CDR3 DNA reads as TGTGCCAGCAGGCTCGAATCAGGGGGATACGAGCAGTACTTC.

This chain links TRBV29-1 with TRBJ1-1, with D perhaps matching TRBD1 (6 bases). The CDR3 extends over 13 amino acids. The V gene lost 7 bases and the J gene lost 5 bases, with 17 bases spanning the gap. Germline values: CDR1 SQVTM, CDR2 ANQGSEA. CDR3 protein: CSAQGWRWTEAFF. Written as DNA, the CDR3 is TGCAGCGCCCAGGGGTGGAGATGGACTGAAGCTTTCTTT.

The chain recombines TRBV6-5 with TRBJ1-2; 7 bases line up with TRBD1. The CDR3 contains 14 residues. V trimming: 1 base; J trimming: 2 bases; junction bases outside the gene matches: 1. Germline-derived CDR1 and CDR2 are MNHEY and SVGAGI. DNA of the CDR3: TGTGCCAGCAGTTACTTGGACAGGAACTATGGCTACACCTTC. This encodes CASSYLDRNYGYTF.

The V gene is TRBV4-1, the J gene TRBJ1-4; tentative D call: TRBD1 (6 bases). V dropped 2 bases and J dropped 15 bases, with 19 bases sitting between them. CDR3 size: 14 residues. Germline V gene lookup returns CDR1 MGHRA and CDR2 YSYEKL. In nucleotides, the CDR3 is TGCGCCAGCAGCCAACCCAGCAGGGGTAAGAATATGTTTTTT. This translates into CASSQPSRGKNMFF.

The rearrangement links TRBV6-5 to TRBJ2-7; D is perhaps TRBD2 (7 bases). The CDR3 extends over 15 amino acids. Germline-derived CDR1 and CDR2 are MNHEY and SVGAGI. The V gene lost 6 bases and the J gene lost 3 bases, with 18 bases spanning the gap. The CDR3 is CASRGGASGNYEQYF. The CDR3 DNA is TGTGCCAGCAGGGGGGGGGCGTCGGGCAACTACGAGCAGTACTTC.

V gene TRBV28 combines with J gene TRBJ1-3; 9 bases match TRBD1. V trimming: 4 bases; J trimming: 8 bases; junction bases outside the gene matches: 3. The length of the CDR3 is 13 residues. Germline V lookup: CDR1 MDHEN, CDR2 SYDVKM. CDR3 coding DNA: TGTGCCAGCAGTTCACAGGGGGCAGACACCATATATTTT. Translating gives CASSSQGADTIYF.

The V and J genes are TRBV28 and TRBJ2-4; TRBD2 matches 8 bases. This CDR3 contains 14 residues. The V gene's germline CDR1 is MDHEN and CDR2 SYDVKM. V trimming: 4 bases; J trimming: 9 bases; junction bases outside the gene matches: 8. For the CDR3, the DNA is TGTGCCAGCAGTTCCGGGACTAGATCTGGCATTCAGTACTTC. Translation gives CASSSGTRSGIQYF.

The genes are TRBV3-1 (or the pseudogene TRBV3-2) and TRBJ2-1; the D gene is possibly TRBD2 (5 bases). The V end lost 3 bases, the J end lost 5 bases, and 14 bases lay between the germline ends. From germline, CDR1 is LGHDT and CDR2 YNNKEL (reference sequence). The CDR3 spans 15 residues. This chain's CDR3 is CASSHSSYGDNEQFF. In DNA, the CDR3 is TGTGCCAGCAGCCACTCTAGCTACGGAGACAATGAGCAGTTCTTC.

This chain joins TRBV6-2 or TRBV6-3 and TRBJ2-5; D perhaps matches TRBD2 (6 bases). V was cut by 2 bases and J by 13 bases, with 17 bases left in between. CDR3 length equals 13 residues. In germline, CDR1 is MNHEY, CDR2 SVGEGT. The CDR3 is CASSYARESVWYF. The CDR3 DNA reads as TGTGCCAGCAGTTACGCCCGGGAGAGTGTTTGGTACTTC.